Each of the 2 T cell receptor beta chains below was sequenced from the same sample in a study of cytomegalovirus exposure and HLA in healthy donors. Vbeta (60) and Jbeta (13) primers were used in the PCR. Generated by immunoSEQ multiplex PCR, the TCRdb table keeps only in-frame clones and is missing some. The data contain nearly 100,000 clones, about a tenth of them singletons. Sequenced sample: PBMCs. The receptors come from a man over 45 in good health and CMV-seropositive.

This clone was seen more than once but under ten times. This chain connects TRBV10-3 to TRBJ2-2; TRBD1 agrees at 8 bases. V lost 3 bases to trimming and J lost 6 bases; unmatched junction nucleotides: 3. The V gene's germline CDR1 is ENHRY and CDR2 SYGVKD. The CDR3 length is 14 residues. The CDR3 reads CAISENRGAGELFF. The DNA of the CDR3 is TGTGCCATCAGTGAAAACAGGGGGGCCGGGGAGCTGTTTTTT.

The CDR3 loop reads CASSASISGGETQYF. The CDR3 DNA sequence: TGTGCCAGCAGCGCATCAATAAGCGGGGGGGAGACCCAGTACTTC. The chain recombines TRBV9 with TRBJ2-5; 9 positions agree with TRBD2. There are 15 residues in the CDR3. Germline CDR1 and CDR2: SGDLS and YYNGEE. V trimming: 3 bases; J trimming: 5 bases; junction bases outside the gene matches: 8.